The rows below give T cell receptor beta chains drawn from one sample of a study of OX40 agonist ivuxolimab in advanced cancers. Generated by immunoSEQ multiplex PCR, the TCRdb table keeps only in-frame clones and is missing some. The table records 95,000 to 100,000 clones, 70% to 85% of them present only once. Sequences were derived from CD4+ or CD8+ T cells sorted from blood, sampled in a trial of the OX40 agonist ivuxolimab. The receptors originated from an adult with an advanced solid tumor such as melanoma, head and neck, liver or kidney cancer. The CDR3 runs from the conserved cysteine through the conserved F or W. Fields, in order: V gene, CDR3 protein.

>TRBV7-2
CASSLTQYYEQYF
>TRBV15
CATSGLTGAGYGYTF
>TRBV5-1
CASDSGISYNEQFF
>TRBV5-1
CASSPTSGGAQGETQYF
>TRBV27
CASSLRQHSYNEQFF
>TRBV11-2
CASSRLVNTDTQYF
>TRBV4-3
CASSQGTARANYGYTF
>TRBV11-3
CASSQGPGDGGNTIYF
>TRBV30
CAWSKSRGFNTEAFF
>TRBV4-3
CASSNQVLSYNEQFF
>TRBV11-1
CASSRTAANYGYTF
>TRBV4-1
CASSFDGSYGYTF
>TRBV7-9
CASSLGGRGYTF
>TRBV11-1
CASSMPPSGQGNEQFF
>TRBV5-6
CASSRPQGGGYTF
>TRBV25-1
CASSPRLVTDTQYF
>TRBV7-2
CASSPRTSGRGRLAGELFF
>TRBV19
CASSSDRVREKLFF
>TRBV6-6
CASSYSPHQPQHF
>TRBV29-1
CSVEWGENTEAFF
>TRBV29-1
CSVPVTGLNTEAFF
>TRBV19
CASSIRRQGRETQYF
>TRBV27
CASSLLPGSGYTF
>TRBV29-1
CSVERAWGLRAEAFF
>TRBV11-2
CASREGRGAKYEQYF
>TRBV11-2
CASSLGRGQLTNEKLFF
>TRBV14
CASSQGLRSLVAPNTEAFF
>TRBV5-6
CASSLWDRGYGYTF
>TRBV7-2
CASSLAAGLAGGNEQFF
>TRBV29-1
CSVPPGGDATDTQYF
>TRBV19
CASSISQIRNSPLHF
>TRBV30
CAWSRGLGQDTQYF
>TRBV19
CASNPTRGLSGYTF
>TRBV27
CASRWDRGYGTDTQYF
>TRBV9
CASSVRQNTEAFF
>TRBV6-5
CASSDRDPKDTQYF
>TRBV7-6
CASSLEVRGRGGELFF
>TRBV7-2
CASSSPGRWDGEQYF
>TRBV7-9
CASSLVTGFGNQPQHF